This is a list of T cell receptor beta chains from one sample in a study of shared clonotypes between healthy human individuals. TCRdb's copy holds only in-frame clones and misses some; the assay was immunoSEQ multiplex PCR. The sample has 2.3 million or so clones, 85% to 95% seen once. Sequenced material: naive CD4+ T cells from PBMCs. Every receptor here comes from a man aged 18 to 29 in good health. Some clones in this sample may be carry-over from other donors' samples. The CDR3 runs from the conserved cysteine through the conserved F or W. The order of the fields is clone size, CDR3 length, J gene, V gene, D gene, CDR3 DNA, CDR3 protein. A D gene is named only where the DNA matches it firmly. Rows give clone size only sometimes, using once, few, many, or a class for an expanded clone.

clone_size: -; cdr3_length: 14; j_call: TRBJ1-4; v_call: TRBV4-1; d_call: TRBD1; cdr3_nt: TGCGCCAGCAGGGTGACAGGGATTAATGAAAAACTGTTTTTT; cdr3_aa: CASRVTGINEKLFF
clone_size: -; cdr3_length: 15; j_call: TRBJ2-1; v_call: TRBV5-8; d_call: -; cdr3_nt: TGTGCCAGCAGCTTACTTGGGCTTCACCCCAATGAGCAGTTCTTC; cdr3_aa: CASSLLGLHPNEQFF
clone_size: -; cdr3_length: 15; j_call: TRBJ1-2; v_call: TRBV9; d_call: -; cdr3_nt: TGTGCCAGCAGCGTAGCAGCCGGGGCCCTCGATGGCTACACCTTC; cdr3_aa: CASSVAAGALDGYTF
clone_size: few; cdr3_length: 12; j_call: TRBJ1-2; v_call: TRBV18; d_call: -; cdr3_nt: TGTGCCAGCTCACCAGACAGATATGGCTACACCTTC; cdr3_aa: CASSPDRYGYTF
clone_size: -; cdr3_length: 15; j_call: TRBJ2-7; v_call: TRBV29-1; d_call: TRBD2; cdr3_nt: TGCAGCGCCCGAAAGCGTCTAGCGGGAGCCTACGAGCAGTACTTC; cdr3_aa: CSARKRLAGAYEQYF
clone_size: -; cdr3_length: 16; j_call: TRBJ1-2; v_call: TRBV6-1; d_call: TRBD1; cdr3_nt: TGTGCCAGCAGTGACGGGACAGGGATGAGGAACTATGGCTACACCTTC; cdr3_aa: CASSDGTGMRNYGYTF
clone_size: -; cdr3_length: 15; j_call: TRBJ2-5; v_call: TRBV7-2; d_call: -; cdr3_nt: TGTGCCAGCAGCTTAGGTCGTTCTCCCCCAGAGACCCAGTACTTC; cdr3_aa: CASSLGRSPPETQYF
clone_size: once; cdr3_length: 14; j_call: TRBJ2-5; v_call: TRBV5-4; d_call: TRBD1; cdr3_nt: TGTGCCAGCAGCTTACAGGGGACCCAAGAGACCCAGTACTTC; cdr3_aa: CASSLQGTQETQYF
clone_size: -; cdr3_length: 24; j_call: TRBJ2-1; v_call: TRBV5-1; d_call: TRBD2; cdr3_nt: TGCGCCAGCAGCTTGGCTAGGGTCGCCACTAGCGGCTACACCTCTCGATACGGTTACAATGAGCAGTTCTTC; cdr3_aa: CASSLARVATSGYTSRYGYNEQFF
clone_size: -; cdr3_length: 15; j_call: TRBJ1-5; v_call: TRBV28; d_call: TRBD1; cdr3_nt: TGTGCCAGCAGTTCCCCACAGGGGCGGAATCAGCCCCAGCATTTT; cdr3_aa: CASSSPQGRNQPQHF
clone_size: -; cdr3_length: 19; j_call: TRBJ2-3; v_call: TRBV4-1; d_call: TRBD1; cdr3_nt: TGCGCCAGCAGCCATCTCCCGGGTGGACAGGGGGCGGGGACAGATACGCAGTATTTT; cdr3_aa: CASSHLPGGQGAGTDTQYF
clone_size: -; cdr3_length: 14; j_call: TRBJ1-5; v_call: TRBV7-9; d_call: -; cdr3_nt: TGTGCCAGCAGCTTAGGGAATAGCAATCAGCCCCAGCATTTT; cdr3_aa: CASSLGNSNQPQHF
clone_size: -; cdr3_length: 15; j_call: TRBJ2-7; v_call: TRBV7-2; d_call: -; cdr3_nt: TGTGCCAGCAGCCCCCTCCAGGGGACCTTAGCCGAGCAGTACTTC; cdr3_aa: CASSPLQGTLAEQYF
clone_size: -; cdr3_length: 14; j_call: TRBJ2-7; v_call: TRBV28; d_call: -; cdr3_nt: TGTGCCAGCAGTTTATGGCCCGCAGGGGACGAGCAGTACTTC; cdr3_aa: CASSLWPAGDEQYF
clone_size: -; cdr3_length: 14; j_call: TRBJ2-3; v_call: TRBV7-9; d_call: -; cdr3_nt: TGTGCCAGCAGCTTAGCGGCCAGGTCCGGGGAGCAGTATTTT; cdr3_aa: CASSLAARSGEQYF